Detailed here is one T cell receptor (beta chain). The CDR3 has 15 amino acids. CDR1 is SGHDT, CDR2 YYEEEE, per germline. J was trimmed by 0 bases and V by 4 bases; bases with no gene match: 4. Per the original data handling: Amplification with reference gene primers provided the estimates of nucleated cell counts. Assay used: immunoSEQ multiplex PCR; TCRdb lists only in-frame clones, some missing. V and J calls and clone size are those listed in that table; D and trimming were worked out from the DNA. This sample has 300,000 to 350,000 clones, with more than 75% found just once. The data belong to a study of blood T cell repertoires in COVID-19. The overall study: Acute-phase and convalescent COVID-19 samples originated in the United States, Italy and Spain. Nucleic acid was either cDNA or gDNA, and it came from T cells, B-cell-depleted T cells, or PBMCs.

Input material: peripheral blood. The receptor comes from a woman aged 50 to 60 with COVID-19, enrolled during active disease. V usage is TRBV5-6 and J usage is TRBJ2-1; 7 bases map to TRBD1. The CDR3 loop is CASSPGGGSYNEQFF. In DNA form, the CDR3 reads TGTGCCAGCAGCCCAGGGGGTGGCTCCTACAATGAGCAGTTCTTC.